This T cell receptor (beta chain) came from a study of T-cell memory formation after mild COVID-19. Study-wide background: TCR clustering was largely donor specific. Overall study findings and caveats: Contracting CD4+ clones were located mainly in CM and EM, and CD8+ clones in EMRA. There was a balanced CD4/CD8 profile in clones contracting day 15 to 85, and later expanders leaned CD4+.

MiXCR was run by TCRdb on the 5' RACE reads, yielding one entry per CDR3 protein. The table has hundreds of thousands of distinct CDR3 sequences, over 20% seen once. For this clonotype: The antigen is undetermined.

The J segment lost 1 base and the V segment lost 5 bases, leaving 7 bases of the junction unmatched. Germline V gene data show CDR1 as MNHEY and CDR2 as SVGEGT. CDR3 length equals 16 residues. The specimen sequenced was PBMCs or a T cell subset sorted from them (not recorded which). This chain joins TRBV6-2 or TRBV6-3 and TRBJ2-7, with 11 bases aligning to TRBD1. The TCR originated in an adult woman who had mild COVID-19 (a few samples of this study predate the infection). Cell type and time point are not known. CDR3 protein: CASSQIGTGGSYEQYF. The DNA for the CDR3 is TGTGCCAGCAGTCAAATAGGGACAGGGGGGTCCTACGAGCAGTACTTC.